This T cell receptor beta chain was captured by sequencing in a study of response to subunit inactivated influenza vaccine (dated by TCRdb to between 2017 and 2018). A note on the overall study: To follow how T cells responded to a trivalent subunit inactivated influenza vaccine, the researchers relied on deep quantitative profiling of the T cell receptor repertoire. What the research found in general, with its limitations: The authors suggested that each seasonal influenza vaccination may recruit only a limited number of new T cells.

There are a few counts of this clonotype. Its antigen remains undetermined. Per-base qualities were not stored, and no clone one base away is much larger. The library was generated by RT-PCR. The sequencer was an Illumina HiSeq 2500. TCRdb reanalyzed the raw reads on its own, using fastp at Q25 for trimming and MiXCR for clone calling, and kept in-frame beta chains. Every CDR3 protein is listed once, alongside the most common genes and DNA of its rows. The sample records hundreds of thousands of distinct CDR3 sequences, 9.5% to 15% of which are singletons. The top ten clones comprise about 7.8% of the sample. This receptor was identified in a man aged 45-60 years who received an inactivated influenza vaccine. Donor details come from another sample of the same person, matched by shared clones. Sequenced material: non-naive T cells sorted from PBMCs, taken 14 to 15 days before vaccination. What this sample's cell subset or site label stands for: memory T cell fraction.

The CDR3 is CASSLFQLGHEQFF. In nucleotide form, the sequence is TGTGCCAGCAGTTTGTTCCAGCTGGGTCATGAGCAGTTCTTC. The chain was built from TRBV28 and TRBJ2-1, with the identity of the D gene unclear. At the junction V is shortened by 3 bases and J by 8 bases, with 14 bases in between. Including cysteine and phenylalanine, the CDR3 has 14 amino acids. The retained sequence is limited to the CDR3, 42 bases, with the frame set at the first base. CDR1 and CDR2 were assigned from the germline V gene as MDHEN and SYDVKM.